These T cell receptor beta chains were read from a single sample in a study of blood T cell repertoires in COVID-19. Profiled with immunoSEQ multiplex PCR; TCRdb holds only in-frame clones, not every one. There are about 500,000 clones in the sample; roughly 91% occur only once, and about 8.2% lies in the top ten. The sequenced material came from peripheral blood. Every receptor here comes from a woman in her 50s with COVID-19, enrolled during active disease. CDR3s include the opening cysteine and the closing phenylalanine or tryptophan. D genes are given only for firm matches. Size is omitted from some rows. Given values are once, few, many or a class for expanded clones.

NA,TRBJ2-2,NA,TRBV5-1,TGCGCCAGCAGCAGGACGGACTCCCGAGGGTCGAACACCGGGGAGCTGTTTTTT,CASSRTDSRGSNTGELFF
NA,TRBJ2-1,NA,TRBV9,TGTGCCAGCAGCCTTAGCGGACAGGAGGAGCAGTTCTTC,CASSLSGQEEQFF
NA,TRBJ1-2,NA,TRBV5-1,TGCGCCAGCAGCTTGGAACAGGAAAAGCGCGGCTACACCTTC,CASSLEQEKRGYTF
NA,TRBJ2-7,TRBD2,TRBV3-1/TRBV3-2,TGTGCCAGCAGCCAAAATAGCGGGGTTGTCTACGAGCAGTACTTC,CASSQNSGVVYEQYF
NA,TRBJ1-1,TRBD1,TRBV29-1,TGCAGCGTTGCGGACAGGGCGGGGACTGAAGCTTTCTTT,CSVADRAGTEAFF
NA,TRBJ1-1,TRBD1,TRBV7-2,TGTGCCAGCAGCTTACGGCAGGGGGAGGAGACTGAAGCTTTCTTT,CASSLRQGEETEAFF
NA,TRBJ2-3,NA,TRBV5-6,TGTGCCAGCAGCTACCAAAGGACAGTCAAGTTGGGTACGCAGTATTTT,CASSYQRTVKLGTQYF
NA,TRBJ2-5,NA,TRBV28,TGTGCCAGCAGCCCGGACAGAGTCCAAGAGACCCAGTACTTC,CASSPDRVQETQYF
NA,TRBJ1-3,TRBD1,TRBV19,TGTGCCAGTAGTCCCGGGACAGCTGGAAACACCATATATTTT,CASSPGTAGNTIYF
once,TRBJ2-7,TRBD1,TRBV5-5,TGTGCCAGCAGTCCGGCGGACAGGCGCTACGAGCAGTACTTC,CASSPADRRYEQYF
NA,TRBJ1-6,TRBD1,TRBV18,TGTGCCAGCTCACCCCAGGGGGGCCTCTCCTATAATTCACCCCTCCACTTT,CASSPQGGLSYNSPLHF
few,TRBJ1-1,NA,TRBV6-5,TGTGCCAGCAGGCTCATAGGGGAAGGTGGCACTGAAGCTTTCTTT,CASRLIGEGGTEAFF
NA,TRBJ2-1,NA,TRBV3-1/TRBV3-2,TGTGCCAGCAGCCAACAACTTTTGGGAGTAGGAAGGTTCTTC,CASSQQLLGVGRFF
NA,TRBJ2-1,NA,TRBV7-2,TGTGCCAGCTCACCGGGACTCATCAATGAGCAGTTCTTC,CASSPGLINEQFF
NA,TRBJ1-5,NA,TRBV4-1,TGCGCCAGCAAGCCCGGGGGGGCATCGAGCAATCAGCCCCAGCATTTT,CASKPGGASSNQPQHF
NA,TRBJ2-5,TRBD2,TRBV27,TGTGCCAGCAGACTCTCCAGCGGGGTCCAAGAGACCCAGTACTTC,CASRLSSGVQETQYF
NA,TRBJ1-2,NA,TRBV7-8,TGTGCCAGCAGCTTATATGGAGGGCTGCGTATAGGTGGCTACACCTTC,CASSLYGGLRIGGYTF
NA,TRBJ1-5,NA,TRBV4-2,TGTGCCAGCAGCCCCTCAGGGGTAGGTAGTCAGCCCCAGCATTTT,CASSPSGVGSQPQHF
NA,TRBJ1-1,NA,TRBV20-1,TGCAGTGCCCTAACGGGTTACGAAGCTTTCTTT,CSALTGYEAFF
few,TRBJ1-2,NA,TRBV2,TGTGCCAGCAGTAGCGGTTTTGATGGCTACACCTTC,CASSSGFDGYTF
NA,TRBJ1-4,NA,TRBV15,TGTGCCACCAGCCTGCGCGGGCAGGCCGAAAAACTGTTTTTT,CATSLRGQAEKLFF
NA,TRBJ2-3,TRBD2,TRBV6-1,TGTGCCAGCAGTGAATATGGGGACACCGGTCGGGGGGGGCAGTATTTT,CASSEYGDTGRGGQYF
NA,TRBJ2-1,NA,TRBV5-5,TGTGCCAGCAGCTTGGAAGGGAGCTCCTACAATGAGCAGTTCTTC,CASSLEGSSYNEQFF
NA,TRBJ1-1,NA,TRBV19,TGTGCCAGTAGTATAATAGGAGGGGCTGAAGCTTTCTTT,CASSIIGGAEAFF
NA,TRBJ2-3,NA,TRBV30,TGTGCCTGGAAATCCAAAGACAGCCAGGTTGCAGATACGCAGTATTTT,CAWKSKDSQVADTQYF
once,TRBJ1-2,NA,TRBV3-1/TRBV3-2,TGTGCCAGCAGCCAAGAGACCAACAGCTATGGCTACACCTTC,CASSQETNSYGYTF
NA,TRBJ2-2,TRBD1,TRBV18,TGTGCCAGCTCACCACAGAACAGGGGGACCGGGGAGCTGTTTTTT,CASSPQNRGTGELFF
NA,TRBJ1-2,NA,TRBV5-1,TGCGCCAGCAGCCCGGGGTATGGCTACACCTTC,CASSPGYGYTF
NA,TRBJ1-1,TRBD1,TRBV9,TGTGCCAGCACCTCCGGGACAGGGGGCACGAACACTGAAGCTTTCTTT,CASTSGTGGTNTEAFF
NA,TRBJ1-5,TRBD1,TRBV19,TGTGCCACTCGACAGGGGCTGGGCAATCAGCCCCAGCATTTT,CATRQGLGNQPQHF
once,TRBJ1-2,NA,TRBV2,TGTGCCAGCAGTGAATTGAGATTAGAGGGCTACACCTTC,CASSELRLEGYTF
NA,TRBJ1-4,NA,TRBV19,TGTGCCAGCGAAGGCACAGGGACCACTAATGAAAAACTGTTTTTT,CASEGTGTTNEKLFF
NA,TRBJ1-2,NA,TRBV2,TGTGCCAGCAGACAAGGGGTTCTTGGCTACACCTTC,CASRQGVLGYTF
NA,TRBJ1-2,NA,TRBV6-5,TGTGCCAGCAGTCGACAGCGATCCTATGGCTACACCTTC,CASSRQRSYGYTF
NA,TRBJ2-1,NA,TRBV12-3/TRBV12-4,TGTGCCAGCATGCGGGACTCAGAGCAGTTCTTC,CASMRDSEQFF
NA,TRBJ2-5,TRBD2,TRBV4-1,TGCGCCAGCAGCCGCCGAGCGGGGATAAACCAAGAGACCCAGTACTTC,CASSRRAGINQETQYF
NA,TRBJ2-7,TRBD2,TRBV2,TGTGCCAGCAGGGGGGGGGACTACGAGCAGTACTTC,CASRGGDYEQYF
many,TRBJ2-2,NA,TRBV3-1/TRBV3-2,TGTGCCAGCAGCCTCCGGTCGCCCGGGGAGCTGTTTTTT,CASSLRSPGELFF
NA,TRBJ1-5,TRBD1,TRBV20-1,TGCAGTGCTAGTCCCACAGGGGGCTGGAGTCAGCCCCAGCATTTT,CSASPTGGWSQPQHF
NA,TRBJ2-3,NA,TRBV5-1,TGCGCCAGCAGCTTGTCGCAGGGCCCAGATACGCAGTATTTT,CASSLSQGPDTQYF
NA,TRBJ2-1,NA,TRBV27,TGTGCCAGCAGTTGGGTGGGGGCGCTTAATGAGCAGTTCTTC,CASSWVGALNEQFF
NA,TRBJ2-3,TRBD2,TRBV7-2,TGTGCCAGCAGCTTAGGGGGAGGGCTAGCGCATGGAGCAGATACGCAGTATTTT,CASSLGGGLAHGADTQYF
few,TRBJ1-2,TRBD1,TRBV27,TGTGCCAGCAGTAAACTCTCCGGGACAGGTGGCTACACCTTC,CASSKLSGTGGYTF
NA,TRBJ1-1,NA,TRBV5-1,TGCGCCAGCAGCTCGACAGGAATGGACACTGAAGCTTTCTTT,CASSSTGMDTEAFF
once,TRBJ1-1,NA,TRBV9,TGTGCCAGCAGCGTATACGGGTCGAACACTGAAGCTTTCTTT,CASSVYGSNTEAFF
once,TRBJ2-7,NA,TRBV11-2,TGTGCCAGCAGCTTAGCAGGAAACGAGCAGTACTTC,CASSLAGNEQYF
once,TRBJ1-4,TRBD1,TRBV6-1,TGTGCCAGCAGGCCTACCACAGGGGGCTACGAAAAACTGTTTTTT,CASRPTTGGYEKLFF
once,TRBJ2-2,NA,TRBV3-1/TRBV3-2,TGTGCCAGCAGCCCCAGAGACAGGAACACCGGGGAGCTGTTTTTT,CASSPRDRNTGELFF
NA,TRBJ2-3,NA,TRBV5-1,TGCGCCAGCAGCTTGTGGTTGCGGCCCACAGATACGCAGTATTTT,CASSLWLRPTDTQYF
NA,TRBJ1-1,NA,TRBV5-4,TGTGCCAGCAGCGGTGGGAAAACAGGGAACACTGAAGCTTTCTTT,CASSGGKTGNTEAFF